The subject of this entry is one TCR beta chain. The clone's antigen remains unknown. Base qualities were left out, and no much larger clone turns up one base away. TCR cDNA was synthesized by 5'RACE template switching, which introduced a universal primer site and unique molecular identifiers. Priming of cDNA synthesis was performed from both the TCR alpha and TCR beta constant segments. Library amplification used two PCR steps, and the second PCR step added sample barcodes and sequencing adapters. Sequencing of libraries was performed on Illumina HiSeq 2500 (2x100 bp) or NovaSeq (2x150 bp). The published analysis was carried out like this. Reads were demultiplexed and collapsed into UMI consensus sequences with MIGEC, and V(D)J alignment was performed with MiXCR. Clonotypes responding to the vaccine were identified with edgeR on replicate PBMC samples, with the criteria of FDR below 0.01 and a log2 fold change above 5 up to day 15. Each bulk clonotype received a CD4 or CD8 identity based on whether the sequenced CD4 or CD8 repertoire contained that clonotype at higher abundance. TCRdb passed the public sequencing reads through fastp at Q25 and MiXCR, retaining productive beta sequences. Each entry is one CDR3 protein sequence, shown with its most common DNA and genes. Clone size and V and J calls follow TCRdb, not the original study. Across this sample there are around 590,000 distinct CDR3 sequences, with 9% to 15% seen only once. More than 12% of the sample comes from the top ten.

The treatment or condition label, as the study defines it: live attenuated yellow fever vaccine strain. At each blood-draw timepoint, two biological replicates of bulk PBMCs were collected. PBMCs were isolated from peripheral blood using a standard Ficoll-Paque protocol. RNA was extracted with TriZol from bulk PBMCs, CD4 and CD8 fractions, and dextramer-positive and dextramer-negative fractions. For CDR1 and CDR2, the germline V gene (reference sequence) lists LNHDA and SQIVND. Here V drops 5 bases and J drops 7 bases, and the junction holds 14 bases not matched to any gene. The CDR3, from cysteine to phenylalanine, totals 17 residues. The CDR3 DNA has 51 bases and is translated from base 1. The data were taken from a study of T cells after yellow fever vaccination (dated by TCRdb to about 2019). General notes on the study: Libraries from fractions with low cell numbers were prepared with the SMART-Seq v4 Ultra Low Input RNA kit. Bulk TCR alpha and beta repertoires were sequenced longitudinally to track T-cell clones before and after primary and booster YFV17D yellow fever vaccination. The cohort comprised two healthy male donors, one aged 18 to 30 and one aged 30 to 40 years. Blood was collected at multiple timepoints before and after primary and secondary immunization, and bulk PBMC replicates and cell subsets were isolated. Overall study outcomes, separate from this receptor: Because only two donors were included in the study, the extent to which the findings can be generalized is limited. A small share of clonotypes was detected in both CD4 and CD8 compartments, with the overlap likely arising from convergent recombination. Because abundant contaminating clonotypes from the bulk population could be contained in FACS-sorted repertoires, computational filtering was required. Compared with the primary T-cell response, the secondary T-cell response was weaker but faster, peaking on day 5 rather than day 15. After the booster, most clones that had expanded after primary vaccination were detected again (around 97% of CD4 and around 88% of CD8), suggesting broad maintenance of memory.

The sample in question was PBMCs, obtained on the day of the yellow fever booster vaccination. This clonotype was obtained from a man aged 25-40 years who received the YFV17D yellow fever vaccine. The rearrangement combines TRBV19 with TRBJ2-1; TRBD2 fits 10 bases in the junction. In nucleotide form, the sequence is TGTGCCAGTAGTCACCCCATAGTGAGTAGCGGGAGGAATGAGCAGTTCTTC. This encodes CASSHPIVSSGRNEQFF.